Below are 5 T cell receptor beta chains sequenced from a single sample in a study of human CD8 memory T cell subsets. The TCR beta sequencing libraries came from UMI-labeled 5' RACE. Each CDR3 protein gets one entry in TCRdb, which reprocessed the 5' RACE reads and gives no DNA. Its table records 11,000 or so distinct CDR3 sequences. Input material: CD8+ T cells from PBMCs. All receptors derive from a human donor in good health.

The rearrangement links TRBV7-9 to TRBJ2-7; TCRdb selects TRBD1, and the lack of DNA leaves this call unchecked. Germline V gene sequence: CDR1 SEHNR, CDR2 FQNEAQ (reference sequence). CDR3 length: 18 amino acids. CDR3 sequence: CASSSLTGGQYSSYEQYF.

V and J are TRBV5-6 and TRBJ2-3; TCRdb calls TRBD2, which cannot be checked without DNA. The germline V gene has CDR1 SGHDT and CDR2 YYEEEE. This CDR3 comprises 17 residues. CDR3 residues: CASSPQTSGGATDTQYF.

CDR3 amino acids: CASSQRPLAGAVEFF. The chain recombines TRBV4-2 with TRBJ2-1; without DNA, the TCRdb call of TRBD2 cannot be checked. CDR3 length equals 15 residues. The V gene's germline CDR1 is LGHNA and CDR2 YNFKEQ.

The rearrangement links TRBV5-6 to TRBJ1-5; TCRdb selects TRBD1, and the lack of DNA leaves this call unchecked. CDR3 length equals 15 residues. Germline CDR1 SGHDT, CDR2 YYEEEE. The CDR3 protein is CASSLAGASNQPQHF.

The V gene is TRBV27, the J gene TRBJ1-1. CDR1 and CDR2 (germline): MNHEY, SMNVEV (reference sequence). There are 13 residues in the CDR3. CDR3 sequence reads: CASSLGTQVEAFF.